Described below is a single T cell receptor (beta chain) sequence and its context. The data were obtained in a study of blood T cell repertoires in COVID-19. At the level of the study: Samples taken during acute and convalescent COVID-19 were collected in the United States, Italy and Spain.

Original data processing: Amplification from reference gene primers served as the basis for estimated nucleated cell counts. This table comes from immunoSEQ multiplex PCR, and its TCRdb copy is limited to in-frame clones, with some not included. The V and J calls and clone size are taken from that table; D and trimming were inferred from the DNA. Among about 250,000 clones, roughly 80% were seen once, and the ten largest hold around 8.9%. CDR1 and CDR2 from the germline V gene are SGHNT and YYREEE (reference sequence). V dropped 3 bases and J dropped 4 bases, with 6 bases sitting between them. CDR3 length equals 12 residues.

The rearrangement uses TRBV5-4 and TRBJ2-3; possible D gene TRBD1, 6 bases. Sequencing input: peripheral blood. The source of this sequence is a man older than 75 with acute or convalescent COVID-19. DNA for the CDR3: TGTGCCAGCAGCTGGGGGCCAGATACGCAGTATTTT. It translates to CASSWGPDTQYF.